Listed below are T cell receptor beta chains from one sample, sequenced in a study of cytomegalovirus exposure and HLA in healthy donors. Using immunoSEQ multiplex PCR, the repertoire was profiled, and TCRdb retains in-frame clones only, with some absent. The top ten clones hold roughly 1.5% of a sample with about 120,000 clones, roughly four fifths of them seen once. The sequenced sample consisted of PBMCs. These receptors were obtained from a woman aged 18-29 years in good health and CMV-seronegative. The CDR3 runs from the conserved cysteine through the conserved F or W.

V: TRBV19; J: TRBJ1-1; CDR3: CASSMGGREAFF
V: TRBV9; J: TRBJ1-6; CDR3: CASSPDGNSPLHF
V: TRBV11-3; J: TRBJ2-7; CDR3: CASSVGQHSYEQYF
V: TRBV28; J: TRBJ1-2; CDR3: CASSSDRVHGYTF
V: TRBV7-9; J: TRBJ1-3; CDR3: CASSLATDSGNTIYF
V: TRBV28; J: TRBJ1-1; CDR3: CASSLGGFNTEAFF
V: TRBV2; J: TRBJ2-7; CDR3: CASTPGQRFYEQYF
V: TRBV6-4; J: TRBJ1-5; CDR3: CASSDLPGGEPQHF
V: TRBV5-1; J: TRBJ1-3; CDR3: CASSRNPGTVGNTIYF
V: TRBV4-1; J: TRBJ2-1; CDR3: CASSPITGGPITQFF
V: TRBV6-5; J: TRBJ1-6; CDR3: CASSYFSEVRGSPLHF
V: TRBV5-6; J: TRBJ2-7; CDR3: CASSLGRPYEQYF
V: TRBV6-1; J: TRBJ2-1; CDR3: CASRGGTSGNNKQFF
V: TRBV19; J: TRBJ2-5; CDR3: CASSDRGQQETQYF
V: TRBV2; J: TRBJ1-1; CDR3: CASSEAGETRAFF
V: TRBV28; J: TRBJ1-2; CDR3: CASSLQGRTGTLVGYTF
V: TRBV6-4; J: TRBJ1-2; CDR3: CASSDPYYGYTF
V: TRBV7-9; J: TRBJ1-2; CDR3: CASSLGAGGSYGYTF
V: TRBV19; J: TRBJ2-7; CDR3: CASSIDTSSYEQYF
V: TRBV9; J: TRBJ2-7; CDR3: CASSVAGSTYEQYF
V: TRBV28; J: TRBJ1-2; CDR3: CASSLPDSGYGYTF
V: TRBV15; J: TRBJ1-2; CDR3: CATSRGLGGGSYTF
V: TRBV13; J: TRBJ2-2; CDR3: CASSLVRGSTGELFF